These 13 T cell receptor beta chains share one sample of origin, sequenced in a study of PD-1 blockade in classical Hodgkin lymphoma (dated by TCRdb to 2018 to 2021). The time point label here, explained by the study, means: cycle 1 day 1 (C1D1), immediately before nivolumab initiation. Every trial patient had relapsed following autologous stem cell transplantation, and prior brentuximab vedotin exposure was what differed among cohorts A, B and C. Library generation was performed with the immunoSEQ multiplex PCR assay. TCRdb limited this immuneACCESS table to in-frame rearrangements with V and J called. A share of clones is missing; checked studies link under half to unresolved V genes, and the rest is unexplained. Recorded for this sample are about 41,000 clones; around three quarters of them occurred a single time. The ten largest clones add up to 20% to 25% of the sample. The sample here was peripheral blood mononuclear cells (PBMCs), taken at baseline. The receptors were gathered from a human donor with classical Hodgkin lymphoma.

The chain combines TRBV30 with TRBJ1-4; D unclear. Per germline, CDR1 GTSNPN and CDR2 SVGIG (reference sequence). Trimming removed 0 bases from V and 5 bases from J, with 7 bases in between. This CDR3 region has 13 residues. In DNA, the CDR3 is TGTGCCTGGAGTGTAGTGCAGAATGAAAAACTGTTTTTT. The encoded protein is CAWSVVQNEKLFF.

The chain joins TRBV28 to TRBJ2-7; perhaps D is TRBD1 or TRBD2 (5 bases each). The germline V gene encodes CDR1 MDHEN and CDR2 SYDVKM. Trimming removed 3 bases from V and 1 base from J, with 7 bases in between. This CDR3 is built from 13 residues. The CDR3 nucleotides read TGTGCCAGCAGTTTGGGGGTGTCCTACGAGCAGTACTTC. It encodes CASSLGVSYEQYF. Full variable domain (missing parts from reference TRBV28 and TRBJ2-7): DVKVTQSSRYLVKRTGEKVFLECVQDMDHENMFWYRQDPGLGLRLIYFSYDVKMKEKGDIPEGYSVSREKKERFSLILESASTNQTSMYLCASSLGVSYEQYFGPGTRLTVT.

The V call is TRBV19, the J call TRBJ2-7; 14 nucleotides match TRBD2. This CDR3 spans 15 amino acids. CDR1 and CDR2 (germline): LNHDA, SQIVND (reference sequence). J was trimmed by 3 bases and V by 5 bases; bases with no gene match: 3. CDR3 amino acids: CASSLGLAGVYEQYF. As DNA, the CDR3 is TGTGCCAGTAGTTTGGGACTAGCGGGAGTCTACGAGCAGTACTTC.

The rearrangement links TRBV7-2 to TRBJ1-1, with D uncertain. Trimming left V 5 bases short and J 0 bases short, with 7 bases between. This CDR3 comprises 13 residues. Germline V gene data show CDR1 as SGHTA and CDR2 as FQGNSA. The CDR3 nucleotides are TGTGCCAGCAGCCCTATTATGAACACTGAAGCTTTCTTT. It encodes CASSPIMNTEAFF.

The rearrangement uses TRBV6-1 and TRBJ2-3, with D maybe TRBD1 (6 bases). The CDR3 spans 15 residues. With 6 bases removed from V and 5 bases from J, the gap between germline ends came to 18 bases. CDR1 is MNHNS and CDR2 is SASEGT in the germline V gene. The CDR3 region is CASSATGTGLDTQYF. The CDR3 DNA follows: TGTGCCAGCAGCGCGACAGGCACCGGCCTAGATACGCAGTATTTT.

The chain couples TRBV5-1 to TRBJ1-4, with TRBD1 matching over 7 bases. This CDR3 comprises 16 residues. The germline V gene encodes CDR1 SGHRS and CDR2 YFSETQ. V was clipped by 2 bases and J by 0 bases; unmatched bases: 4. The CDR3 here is CASSLQGSTTNEKLFF. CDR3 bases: TGCGCCAGCAGCTTACAGGGGTCTACAACTAATGAAAAACTGTTTTTT.

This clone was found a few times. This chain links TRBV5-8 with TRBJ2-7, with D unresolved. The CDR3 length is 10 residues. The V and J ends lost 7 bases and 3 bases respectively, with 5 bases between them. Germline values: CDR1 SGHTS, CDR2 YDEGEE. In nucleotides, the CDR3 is TGTGCCAGCTACTTCTACGAGCAGTACTTC. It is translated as CASYFYEQYF.

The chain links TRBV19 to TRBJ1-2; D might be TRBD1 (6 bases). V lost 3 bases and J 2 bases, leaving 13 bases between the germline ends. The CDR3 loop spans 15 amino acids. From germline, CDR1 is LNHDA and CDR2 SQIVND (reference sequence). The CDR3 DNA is TGTGCCAGTAGTATGGCGACAGGATTAAACTATGGCTACACCTTC. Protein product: CASSMATGLNYGYTF.

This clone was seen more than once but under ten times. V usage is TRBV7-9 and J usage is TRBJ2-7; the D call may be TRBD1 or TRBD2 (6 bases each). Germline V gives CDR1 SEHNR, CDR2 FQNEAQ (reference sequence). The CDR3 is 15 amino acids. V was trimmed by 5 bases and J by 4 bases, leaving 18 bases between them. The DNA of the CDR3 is TGTGCCAGCAGCCCTCTGGGGGGCAGGGGTTACGAGCAGTACTTC. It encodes CASSPLGGRGYEQYF.

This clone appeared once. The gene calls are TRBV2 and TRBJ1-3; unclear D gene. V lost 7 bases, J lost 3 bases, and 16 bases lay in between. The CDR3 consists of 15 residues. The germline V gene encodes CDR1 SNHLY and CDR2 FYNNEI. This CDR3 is CASKIGVGLGNTIYF. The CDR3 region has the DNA TGTGCCAGCAAAATAGGAGTCGGCCTTGGAAACACCATATATTTT. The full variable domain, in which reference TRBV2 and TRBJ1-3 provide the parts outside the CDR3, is EPEVTQTPSHQVTQMGQEVILRCVPISNHLYFYWYRQILGQKVEFLVSFYNNEISEKSEIFDDQFSVERPDGSNFTLKIRSTKLEDSAMYFCASKIGVGLGNTIYFGEGSWLTVV.

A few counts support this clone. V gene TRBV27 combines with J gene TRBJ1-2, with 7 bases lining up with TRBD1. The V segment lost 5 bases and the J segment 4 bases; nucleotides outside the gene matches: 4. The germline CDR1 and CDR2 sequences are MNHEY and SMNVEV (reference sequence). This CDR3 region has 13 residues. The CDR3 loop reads CASSRTGPYGYTF. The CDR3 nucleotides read TGTGCCAGCAGTCGGACAGGACCCTATGGCTACACCTTC.

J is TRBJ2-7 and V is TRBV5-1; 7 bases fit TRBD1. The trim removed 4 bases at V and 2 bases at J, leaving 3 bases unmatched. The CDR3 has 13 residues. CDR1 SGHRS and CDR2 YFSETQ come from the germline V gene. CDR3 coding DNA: TGCGCCAGCAGCCCGGGACAGACCTACGAGCAGTACTTC. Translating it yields CASSPGQTYEQYF.

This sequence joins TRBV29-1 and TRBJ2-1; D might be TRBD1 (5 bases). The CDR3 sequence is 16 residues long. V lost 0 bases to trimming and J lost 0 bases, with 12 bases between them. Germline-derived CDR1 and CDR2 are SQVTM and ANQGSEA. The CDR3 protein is CSVEDMDTSSYNEQFF. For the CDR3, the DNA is TGCAGCGTTGAAGACATGGACACCAGCTCCTACAATGAGCAGTTCTTC.